The present entry profiles one T cell receptor beta chain with its context. In this sample, this clone turned up once. The target of this receptor is not known. No per-base quality is available; no much larger clone lies one base away. This sample is part of a study of PD-1 and CTLA-4 blockade in melanoma (dated by TCRdb to the early 2020s). In the study overall: In patients with melanoma, the researchers looked at the effects of CTLA-4 blockade versus PD-1 blockade on the CD8 T cell response that was melanoma-reactive.

The library was generated by the immunoSEQ multiplex PCR assay. Not all clones reach the TCRdb copy of this immuneACCESS table, which keeps in-frame sequences only. Checked studies attribute under half of the gap to unresolved V genes and leave the rest unexplained. This sample lists approximately 15,000 clones; less than 85% were detected once. 13% to 15% of the sample lies in the top ten. The CDR3, cysteine through phenylalanine, is 14 amino acids long. Only the CDR3 DNA is retained, 42 bases long and in frame from the first base. Per the germline V gene, ENHRY is the CDR1 and SYGVKD is the CDR2. Relative to germline, V is 6 bases shorter and J is 2 bases shorter, with 11 bases between their ends.

The origin of this receptor is a human donor with melanoma. The starting material was CD8+ T cells from peripheral blood, obtained from a patient given anti-PD-1 treatment. Recombination joined TRBV10-3 with TRBJ1-3; the D gene cannot be named for sure. The encoded CDR3 is CAIRESGPGNTIYF. The DNA reads as follows: TGTGCCATCAGGGAGAGTGGCCCTGGAAACACCATATATTTT.